This T cell receptor (beta chain) was sequenced for a study of CD8 T cells in ankylosing spondylitis. Per the germline V gene, CDR1 is SEHNR and CDR2 is FQNEAQ (reference sequence). The CDR3 runs 14 residues. V was trimmed by 0 bases and J by 17 bases, leaving 19 bases between them. TCRdb called the 5' RACE reads again in MiXCR, with one record for every CDR3 protein. The table has around 250,000 distinct CDR3 sequences, around a tenth seen once. This clonotype was recorded a few times. This receptor was taken from a male donor with ankylosing spondylitis or in good health (not recorded which). Input material: blood, either unsorted or a sorted T cell fraction (not recorded which). The chain carries TRBV7-9 and TRBJ1-4; D may be TRBD1 (5 bases). The CDR3 loop is CASSLAAGAGPDFF. The CDR3 DNA follows: TGTGCCAGCAGCTTAGCAGCTGGGGCAGGGCCGGACTTTTTT.